This T cell receptor (beta chain) is from a study of blood T cell repertoires in COVID-19. Participants spanned ages about 18 to 90 years and resided in 20 to 25 US areas. Clinical histories supplied by participants themselves formed the basis of cohort assignment. Someone with COVID-19 had been met by exposed participants within 2 weeks before study entry. Clones were sequenced by immunoSEQ multiplex PCR, and TCRdb holds only the in-frame ones, with some missing. Found here are around 160,000 clones, over 80% of them singletons; the top ten hold 5% to 7%. The CDR3 spans 17 residues. Trimming removed 1 base at V and 8 bases at J, with 23 bases between. Germline CDR1 reads SGHAT; CDR2 reads FQNNGV.

This rearrangement joins TRBV11-2 to TRBJ2-5; D might be TRBD1 (8 bases). This receptor was identified in a woman in her forties or fifties who had been exposed to COVID-19. Sequenced: PBMCs or T cells enriched from blood (not recorded which). CDR3 nucleotide sequence: TGTGCCAGCAGCTTAGGAACAAACAGGGGGGGGACAAGAACCCAGTACTTC. It encodes CASSLGTNRGGTRTQYF.